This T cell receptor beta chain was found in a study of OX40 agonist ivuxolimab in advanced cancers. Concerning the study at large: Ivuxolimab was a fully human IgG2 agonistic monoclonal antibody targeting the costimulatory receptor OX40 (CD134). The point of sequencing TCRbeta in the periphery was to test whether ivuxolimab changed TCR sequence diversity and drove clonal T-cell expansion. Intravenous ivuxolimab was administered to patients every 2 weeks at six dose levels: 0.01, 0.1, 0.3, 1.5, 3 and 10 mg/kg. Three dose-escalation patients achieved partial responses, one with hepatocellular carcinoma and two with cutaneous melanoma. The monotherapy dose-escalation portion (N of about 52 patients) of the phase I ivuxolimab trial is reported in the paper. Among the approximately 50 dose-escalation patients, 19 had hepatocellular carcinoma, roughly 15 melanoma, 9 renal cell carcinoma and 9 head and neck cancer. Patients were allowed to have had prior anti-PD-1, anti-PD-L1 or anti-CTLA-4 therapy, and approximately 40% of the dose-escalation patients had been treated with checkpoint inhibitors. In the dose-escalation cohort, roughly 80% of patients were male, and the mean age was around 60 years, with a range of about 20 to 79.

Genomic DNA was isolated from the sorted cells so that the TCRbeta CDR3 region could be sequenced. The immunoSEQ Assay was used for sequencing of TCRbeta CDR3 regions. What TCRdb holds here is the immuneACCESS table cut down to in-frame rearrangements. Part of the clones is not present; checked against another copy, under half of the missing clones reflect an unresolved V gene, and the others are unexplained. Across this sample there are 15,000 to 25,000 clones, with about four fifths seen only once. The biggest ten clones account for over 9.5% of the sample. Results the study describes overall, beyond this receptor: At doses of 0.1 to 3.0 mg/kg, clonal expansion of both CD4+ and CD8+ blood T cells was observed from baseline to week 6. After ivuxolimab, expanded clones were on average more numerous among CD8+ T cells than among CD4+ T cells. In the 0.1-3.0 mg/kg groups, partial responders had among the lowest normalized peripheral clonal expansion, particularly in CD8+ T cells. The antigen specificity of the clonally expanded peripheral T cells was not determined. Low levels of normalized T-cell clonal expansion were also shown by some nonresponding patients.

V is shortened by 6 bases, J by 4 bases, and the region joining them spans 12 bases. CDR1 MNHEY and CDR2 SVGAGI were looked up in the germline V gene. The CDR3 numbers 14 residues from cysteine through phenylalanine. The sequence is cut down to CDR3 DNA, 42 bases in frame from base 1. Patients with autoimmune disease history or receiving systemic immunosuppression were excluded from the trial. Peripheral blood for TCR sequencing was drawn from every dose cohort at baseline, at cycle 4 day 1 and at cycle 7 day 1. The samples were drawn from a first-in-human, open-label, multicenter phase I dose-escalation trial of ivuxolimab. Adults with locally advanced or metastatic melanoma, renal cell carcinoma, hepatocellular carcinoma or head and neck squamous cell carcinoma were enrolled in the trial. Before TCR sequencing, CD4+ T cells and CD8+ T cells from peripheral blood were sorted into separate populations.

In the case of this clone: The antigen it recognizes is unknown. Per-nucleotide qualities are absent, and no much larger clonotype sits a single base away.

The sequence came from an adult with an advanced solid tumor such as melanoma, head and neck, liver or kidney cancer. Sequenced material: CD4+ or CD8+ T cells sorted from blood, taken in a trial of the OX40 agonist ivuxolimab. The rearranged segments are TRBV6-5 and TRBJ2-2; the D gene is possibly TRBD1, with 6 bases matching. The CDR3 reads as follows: CASRQGLSTGELFF. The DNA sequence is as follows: TGTGCCAGCAGACAGGGCCTTTCCACCGGGGAGCTGTTTTTT.